What follows are 3 T cell receptor beta chains derived from one specimen sequenced in a study of blood T cell repertoires in COVID-19. Libraries were prepared by immunoSEQ multiplex PCR; TCRdb keeps only in-frame clonotypes and omits some of them. The repertoire holds fewer than 450,000 clones, with about 90% as singletons. The sequencing input was peripheral blood. These receptors came from a young woman who had recovered from COVID-19.

The genes are TRBV6-5 and TRBJ2-1; 10 bases agree with TRBD1. V trimming: 6 bases; J trimming: 4 bases; junction bases outside the gene matches: 6. The CDR3 covers 15 residues. Germline loops: CDR1 MNHEY, CDR2 SVGAGI. CDR3 DNA: TGTGCCAGCAGCTCCGGGACAGGGGTTTACAATGAGCAGTTCTTC. It encodes CASSSGTGVYNEQFF.

This chain uses TRBV27 with TRBJ2-1; the match to TRBD2 covers 7 bases. V lost 8 bases, J lost 7 bases, and 14 bases stayed unmatched. There are 15 residues in the CDR3. Germline V CDR1 and CDR2: MNHEY, SMNVEV (reference sequence). As DNA, the CDR3 is TGTGCCAGCCCTAAGTGGGAGGGCCCTCGGAATGAGCAGTTCTTC. It translates to CASPKWEGPRNEQFF.

The chain carries TRBV18 and TRBJ1-1; the D gene is possibly TRBD1 (6 bases). The CDR3 extends over 13 amino acids. Germline V gene sequence: CDR1 KGHSH, CDR2 LQKENI. V was cut by 5 bases and J by 3 bases, with 10 bases left in between. The CDR3 sequence is CASSVYRDTEAFF. The CDR3, as DNA: TGTGCCAGCTCAGTATACAGGGACACTGAAGCTTTCTTT.